A selection of T cell receptor beta chains follows, all from one sample in a study of cytomegalovirus exposure and HLA in healthy donors. Generated by immunoSEQ multiplex PCR, the TCRdb table keeps only in-frame clones and is missing some. In all, the sample yields around 130,000 clones. Sample: PBMCs. Every receptor here comes from a woman aged 40 to 50 in good health and CMV-seronegative. CDR3s include the opening cysteine and the closing phenylalanine or tryptophan. D genes are given only for firm matches.

V,J,D,CDR3,DNA
TRBV6-4,TRBJ2-2,.,CASSDSGGKNTGELFF,TGTGCCAGCAGTGACTCTGGGGGGAAGAACACCGGGGAGCTGTTTTTT
TRBV5-5,TRBJ1-2,.,CASSLSSNYGYTF,TGTGCCAGCAGCTTGAGTAGTAACTATGGCTACACCTTC
TRBV7-3,TRBJ1-1,.,CASSLTGQIRAEAFF,TGTGCCAGCAGCTTAACGGGGCAGATCAGGGCTGAAGCTTTCTTT
TRBV4-1,TRBJ1-2,.,CASSQVTAGLGQTF,TGCGCCAGCAGCCAAGTGACCGCAGGGTTGGGGCAGACCTTC
TRBV5-6,TRBJ2-7,TRBD2,CASSLASGFFTYEQYF,TGTGCCAGCAGCTTGGCTAGCGGGTTCTTTACCTACGAGCAGTACTTC
TRBV9,TRBJ1-1,.,CASSGALTEAFF,TGTGCCAGCAGCGGGGCCCTGACTGAAGCTTTCTTT
TRBV4-2,TRBJ2-7,TRBD2,CASSQVVTSGGYEQYF,TGTGCCAGCAGCCAAGTCGTTACTAGCGGGGGGTACGAGCAGTACTTC
TRBV7-9,TRBJ2-5,TRBD1,CASTSDRVQETQYF,TGTGCCAGCACCTCCGACAGGGTACAAGAGACCCAGTACTTC
TRBV2,TRBJ1-5,TRBD1,CASSGDRGEQPQHF,TGTGCCAGCAGCGGCGACAGGGGTGAACAGCCCCAGCATTTT
TRBV28,TRBJ1-6,.,CASSTGSPLHF,TGTGCCAGCAGCACAGGTTCACCCCTCCACTTT
TRBV6-5,TRBJ1-5,.,CASSWRGQDQPQHF,TGTGCCAGCAGTTGGCGGGGTCAGGATCAGCCCCAGCATTTT
TRBV5-5,TRBJ1-1,.,CAGSSGHPDTEAFF,TGTGCCGGCTCATCGGGACATCCGGACACTGAAGCTTTCTTT
TRBV28,TRBJ1-1,.,CASSLRRGRGTEAFF,TGTGCCAGCAGTTTACGTAGAGGGCGGGGGACTGAAGCTTTCTTT
TRBV25-1,TRBJ1-2,.,CASSDAQGGRYGYTF,TGTGCCAGCAGTGACGCTCAGGGAGGTCGGTATGGCTACACCTTC
TRBV14,TRBJ1-2,.,CASSQDLRGWGGYTF,TGTGCCAGCAGCCAAGATCTCAGGGGCTGGGGTGGCTACACCTTC
TRBV19,TRBJ2-2,.,CASRLQDLNTGELFF,TGTGCCAGTAGGCTACAGGACCTAAACACCGGGGAGCTGTTTTTT
TRBV9,TRBJ2-2,.,CASSEGGRLNTGELFF,TGTGCCAGCAGCGAGGGCGGGCGCTTGAACACCGGGGAGCTGTTTTTT